This T cell receptor beta chain stems from a study of T cell responses to AZD1222 COVID-19 vaccine. About the research overall: Analysis merged second doses at about 4 or about 12 weeks.

General study points: White British ancestry dominated among donors, who included more females, and clonal diversity was possibly underestimated. Spike-specific TCR breadth rose after two AZD1222 doses, and depth rose as well. Along spike, vaccine-associated CD4 TCRs were found throughout, with dominance at 160-218 and 743-854.

V dropped 6 bases and J dropped 5; count of bases not matched to a gene: 4. Germline CDR1 KGHSH, CDR2 LQKENI. The CDR3 is 15 residues long. Comments on this clone: The antigen is not known.

Assay used: immunoSEQ multiplex PCR; TCRdb lists only in-frame clones, some missing. The sample consists of 150,000 to 200,000 clones, 85% to 95% of them appearing once. V usage is TRBV18 and J usage is TRBJ2-1, with 13 bases lining up with TRBD2. This sequence was found in an adult in good health. This specimen was peripheral blood, taken on day 0 of AZD1222 vaccination. The CDR3 protein is CASSGGLAGHNEQFF. CDR3 sequence (DNA): TGTGCCAGCTCGGGGGGACTAGCGGGGCACAATGAGCAGTTCTTC.